The rows below give T cell receptor beta chains drawn from one sample of a study of T cell responses to AZD1222 COVID-19 vaccine. Measured with immunoSEQ multiplex PCR; TCRdb has only the in-frame clones, and not every one. The table has about 97,000 clones, approximately 91% seen once; the top ten hold 2.8%. The specimen comprised peripheral blood, sampled on day 0 of AZD1222 vaccination. The receptors derive from an adult in good health. Both conserved end residues are part of each CDR3. The D gene is left open where the match is weak. The size of a clone is reported for some rows only, either as once, few or many, or as a class for expanded clones.

J,size,V,D,DNA,CDR3
TRBJ1-4,.,TRBV18,.,TGTGCCAGCTCGCGCGAGGGCGCGGGTGAAAAACTGTTTTTT,CASSREGAGEKLFF
TRBJ1-2,.,TRBV11-2,.,TGTGCCAGCAGCTCCACGATTGCGTATGGCTACACCTTC,CASSSTIAYGYTF
TRBJ1-5,.,TRBV10-3,TRBD1,TGTGCCATCAGTCCGGGACAGGGAAGCAATCAGCCCCAGCATTTT,CAISPGQGSNQPQHF
TRBJ1-1,.,TRBV12-3/TRBV12-4,.,TGTGCCAGCAGTTTTATACCGAACACTGAAGCTTTCTTT,CASSFIPNTEAFF
TRBJ1-1,.,TRBV2,.,TGTGCCAGCAGCTGGAGTGCCTCTGAAGCTTTCTTT,CASSWSASEAFF
TRBJ2-5,.,TRBV7-9,TRBD1,TGTGCCAGCAGCGTCACAGGGGGCGCGGAGACCCAGTACTTC,CASSVTGGAETQYF
TRBJ1-4,few,TRBV28,TRBD1,TGTGCCAGCAGTATCCCAGGGGGGGAAAAACTGTTTTTT,CASSIPGGEKLFF
TRBJ2-5,.,TRBV7-9,TRBD2,TGTGCCAGCTCCTCCGGGGCTAGCGGACCGCAAGAGACCCAGTACTTC,CASSSGASGPQETQYF
TRBJ1-5,.,TRBV28,.,TGTGCCAGCAGCTCCTCGAGTCAGCCCCAGCATTTT,CASSSSSQPQHF
TRBJ2-3,few,TRBV25-1,.,TGTGCCAGCAGCTCTAGCACAGATACGCAGTATTTT,CASSSSTDTQYF
TRBJ2-7,few,TRBV12-3/TRBV12-4,TRBD2,TGTGCCAGCAGTCTCCTCGCGGGGGACGAGCAGTACTTC,CASSLLAGDEQYF
TRBJ1-1,.,TRBV5-5,.,TGTGCCAGCAGCTTCACAGGGAACACTGAAGCTTTCTTT,CASSFTGNTEAFF
TRBJ1-2,.,TRBV7-9,TRBD1,TGTGCCAGCAGCCCAGCTGGCTTGGGACAGCATGGAGGTGGCTACACCTTC,CASSPAGLGQHGGGYTF
TRBJ2-2,once,TRBV29-1,.,TGCAGCGTTGAACAGGCTCCTAACACCGGGGAGCTGTTTTTT,CSVEQAPNTGELFF
TRBJ1-6,.,TRBV5-5,.,TGTGCCAGCCAATGGGGTGGAGAGTATAATTCACCCCTCCACTTT,CASQWGGEYNSPLHF
TRBJ1-6,.,TRBV3-1/TRBV3-2,TRBD1,TGTGCCAGCAGCCGATTGCCCGGGGACAGTTATAATTCACCCCTCCACTTT,CASSRLPGDSYNSPLHF
TRBJ1-4,.,TRBV30,.,TGTGCCTGGGGAGGAGGAAGTCCTAATGAAAAACTGTTTTTT,CAWGGGSPNEKLFF
TRBJ1-1,.,TRBV6-5,.,TGTGCCAGCAGGACGAGTTGGAGCACTGAAGCTTTCTTT,CASRTSWSTEAFF
TRBJ1-1,.,TRBV3-1/TRBV3-2,TRBD1,TGTGCCAGCAGCCCCAGGACAGGGGGACCGAACACTGAAGCTTTCTTT,CASSPRTGGPNTEAFF
TRBJ2-3,.,TRBV9,.,TGTGCCAGCAGCGTACGGACAGACACAGATACGCAGTATTTT,CASSVRTDTDTQYF
TRBJ1-2,.,TRBV7-8,.,TGTGCCAGCAGCTTAGAGGTCAGCCCTCTTAGGCTCACCTTC,CASSLEVSPLRLTF
TRBJ2-2,.,TRBV19,TRBD1,TGTGCCAGCCATACAGGGGGCTCGGACACCGGGGAGCTGTTTTTT,CASHTGGSDTGELFF
TRBJ2-7,.,TRBV24-1,TRBD1,TGTGCCACCAGTGATTTCCGACGGACAGGGCCCTCCTACGAGCAGTACTTC,CATSDFRRTGPSYEQYF
TRBJ1-6,.,TRBV7-3,.,TGTGCCAGCAGCCTACGGGGCAGGGAGAATTCACCCCTCCACTTT,CASSLRGRENSPLHF
TRBJ1-1,.,TRBV15,.,TGTGCCACCAGCAGAGATTTTAGCAGGTTGAACACTGAAGCTTTCTTT,CATSRDFSRLNTEAFF
TRBJ1-5,.,TRBV6-6,.,TGTGCCAGCAGTTTCCCTAGAAGCAATCAGCCCCAGCATTTT,CASSFPRSNQPQHF
TRBJ2-7,.,TRBV18,.,TGTGCCAGCTCACCGAGCTCCTACGAGCAGTACTTC,CASSPSSYEQYF
TRBJ1-1,.,TRBV2,.,TGTGCCAGCAGCCTCCTGGGGGGAATGAACACTGAAGCTTTCTTT,CASSLLGGMNTEAFF
TRBJ2-2,.,TRBV11-3,TRBD2,TGTGCCAGCAGCTTGCCGGGACTAGCGGGGGGGCGGAACACCGGGGAGCTGTTTTTT,CASSLPGLAGGRNTGELFF
TRBJ1-1,.,TRBV7-2,TRBD1,TGTGCCAGCAGCAAAATGGGACAGCAGAACACTGAAGCTTTCTTT,CASSKMGQQNTEAFF
TRBJ1-3,.,TRBV19,.,TGTGCCAGTAGCTTATCTTCTGGAAACACCATATATTTT,CASSLSSGNTIYF
TRBJ1-2,.,TRBV6-6,.,TGTGCCAGCAGTTACTCGGGGACCTATGGCTACACCTTC,CASSYSGTYGYTF
TRBJ1-1,.,TRBV19,TRBD1,TGTGCCAGTAGTATTGGCGACAGGGGTGAGTTCTTT,CASSIGDRGEFF
TRBJ2-1,.,TRBV7-8,.,TGTGCCAGCAGCTTAGATAGGGGATCCTACAATGAGCAGTTCTTC,CASSLDRGSYNEQFF
TRBJ1-2,once,TRBV27,TRBD1,TGTGCCAGCAGTCCCTCCGGGACAGTCTATGGCTACACCTTC,CASSPSGTVYGYTF
TRBJ1-3,.,TRBV5-1,.,TGCGCCAGCAGCTTGGCGCCAGGGACTCTCTCTGGAAACACCATATATTTT,CASSLAPGTLSGNTIYF
TRBJ1-1,.,TRBV9,.,TGTGCCAGCAGCAGAAGGGGGTTCACTGAAGCTTTCTTT,CASSRRGFTEAFF
TRBJ2-1,.,TRBV11-3,TRBD1,TGTGCCAGCAGCTTAGTGTGGCAGGGGGCCAACAATGAGCAGTTCTTC,CASSLVWQGANNEQFF
TRBJ1-2,.,TRBV3-1/TRBV3-2,.,TGTGCCAGCAGCCCCCCTGGAGGGGAGGAAGGTGGCTATGGCTACACCTTC,CASSPPGGEEGGYGYTF
TRBJ2-5,.,TRBV15,.,TGTGCCACCAGCAGAGATGGGGCAGGTCGGGAGACCCAGTACTTC,CATSRDGAGRETQYF
TRBJ1-6,.,TRBV11-3,.,TGTGCCAGCAGCTTGATTAATTCACCCCTCCACTTT,CASSLINSPLHF
TRBJ2-6,.,TRBV7-8,TRBD1,TGTGCCAGCAGCCAGAGACAGGGCCGTGGGTATGGGGCCAACGTCCTGACTTTC,CASSQRQGRGYGANVLTF
TRBJ1-2,.,TRBV11-3,.,TGTGCCAGCAGCCCACGACCCTCAAGGGGGGACTATGGCTACACCTTC,CASSPRPSRGDYGYTF
TRBJ1-4,.,TRBV25-1,TRBD1,TGTGCCAGCAGTGAATATTTCCTCCGACAGGGGGACGAAAAACTGTTTTTT,CASSEYFLRQGDEKLFF
TRBJ1-2,.,TRBV5-6,TRBD1,TGTGCCAGCAGCGTAGGGCAGACAGGGTTCTTCTATGGCTACACCTTC,CASSVGQTGFFYGYTF
TRBJ1-4,.,TRBV27,.,TGTGCCAGCAGTTTTCCAGGGGCAGGGGAAAAACTGTTTTTT,CASSFPGAGEKLFF
TRBJ2-3,.,TRBV5-4,.,TGTGCCAGTAGCTTGGACGGGGGACGCACAGATACGCAGTATTTT,CASSLDGGRTDTQYF
TRBJ1-1,.,TRBV6-2/TRBV6-3,TRBD1,TGTGCCAGCAGTTACGGACAGGGCATGAACACTGAAGCTTTCTTT,CASSYGQGMNTEAFF
TRBJ1-6,.,TRBV2,TRBD1,TGTGCCATCGACGACAGGGGGAGAAATAATTCACCCCTCCACTTT,CAIDDRGRNNSPLHF
TRBJ2-1,.,TRBV12-5,.,TGTGCTAGTGGCTCTCTTGGTAGCCAACCCTACAATGAGCAGTTCTTC,CASGSLGSQPYNEQFF
TRBJ2-1,.,TRBV15,TRBD2,TGTGCCACCAGCAGAGGCCGGGGCGAATCTAGCGGCAATGAGCAGTTCTTC,CATSRGRGESSGNEQFF
TRBJ2-1,once,TRBV12-3/TRBV12-4,.,TGTGCAGTCAGGGCATGGAACAATGAGCAGTTCTTC,CAVRAWNNEQFF
TRBJ2-2,.,TRBV11-3,TRBD1,TGTGCCAGCAGCCCGTACACAGGGGGCAGCTACACCGGGGAGCTGTTTTTT,CASSPYTGGSYTGELFF
TRBJ2-7,once,TRBV30,.,TGTGCCTGGAGCCCCCGTGGACTCAGCCACGAGCAGTACTTC,CAWSPRGLSHEQYF
TRBJ2-7,.,TRBV5-1,TRBD2,TGCGCCAGCAGCGCTGGGACTAGCGAATACGAGCAGTACTTC,CASSAGTSEYEQYF
TRBJ1-3,once,TRBV7-2,.,TGTGCCAGCAGCCAAACCGCAACTGGAAACACCATATATTTT,CASSQTATGNTIYF
TRBJ1-2,.,TRBV10-2,TRBD1,TGCGCCAGCAGTCTAATGGACAGGGACCTAAATGGCTACACCTTC,CASSLMDRDLNGYTF
TRBJ1-3,.,TRBV7-2,.,TGTGCCAGCAGCCAATCGGGTACCTCTGGAAACACCATATATTTT,CASSQSGTSGNTIYF
TRBJ2-1,.,TRBV10-1,.,TGCGCCAGCAGTGAGGTTTCAGGGAATGAGCAGTTCTTC,CASSEVSGNEQFF